This entry concerns a single T cell receptor (beta chain). The sample has other DNA sequences that encode this CDR3 too. CDR1 is LNHNV and CDR2 is YYDKDF in the germline V gene (reference sequence). V trimming: 2 bases; J trimming: 0 bases; junction bases outside the gene matches: 3. This CDR3 has 16 residues. The sample originates from a study of blood T cell repertoires in COVID-19. This table comes from immunoSEQ multiplex PCR, and its TCRdb copy is limited to in-frame clones, with some not included. The sample has under 350,000 clones; roughly 80% are singletons. This TCR came from a woman between 50 and 59 years old who had recovered from COVID-19. The chain joins TRBV15 to TRBJ2-1, with TRBD2 identical over 8 bases. The sequenced sample was peripheral blood. The DNA of the CDR3 is TGTGCCACCAGCAGATTAACTAGCGGCTCCTACAATGAGCAGTTCTTC. Translation gives CATSRLTSGSYNEQFF.